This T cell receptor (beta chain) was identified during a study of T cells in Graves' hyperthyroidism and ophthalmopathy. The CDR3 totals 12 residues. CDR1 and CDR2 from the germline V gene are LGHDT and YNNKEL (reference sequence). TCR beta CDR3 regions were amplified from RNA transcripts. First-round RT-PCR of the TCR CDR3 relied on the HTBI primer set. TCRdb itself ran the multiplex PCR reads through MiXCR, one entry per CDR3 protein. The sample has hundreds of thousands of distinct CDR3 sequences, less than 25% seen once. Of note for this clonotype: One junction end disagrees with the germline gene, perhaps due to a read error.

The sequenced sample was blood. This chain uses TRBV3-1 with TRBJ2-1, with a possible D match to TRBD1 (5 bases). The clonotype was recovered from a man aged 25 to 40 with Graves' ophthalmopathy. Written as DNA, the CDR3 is TGTGCCAGCAGCTTCCATTCGACAGCGATAGTCTTC. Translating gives CASSFHSTAIVF.